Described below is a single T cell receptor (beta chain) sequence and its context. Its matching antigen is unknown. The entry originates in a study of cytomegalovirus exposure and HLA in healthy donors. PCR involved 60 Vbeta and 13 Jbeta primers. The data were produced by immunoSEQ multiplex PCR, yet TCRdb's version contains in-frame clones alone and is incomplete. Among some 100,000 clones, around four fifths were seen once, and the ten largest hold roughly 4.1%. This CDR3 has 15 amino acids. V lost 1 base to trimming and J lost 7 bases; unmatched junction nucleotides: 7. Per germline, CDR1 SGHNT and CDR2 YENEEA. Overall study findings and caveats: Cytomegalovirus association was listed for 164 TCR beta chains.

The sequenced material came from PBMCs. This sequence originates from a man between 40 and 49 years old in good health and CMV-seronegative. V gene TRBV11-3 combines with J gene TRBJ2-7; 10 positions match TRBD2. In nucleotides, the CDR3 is TGTGCCAGCAGCTTAGGAGCGGGGGGGCCGAGAGAGCAGTACGTC. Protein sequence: CASSLGAGGPREQYV.